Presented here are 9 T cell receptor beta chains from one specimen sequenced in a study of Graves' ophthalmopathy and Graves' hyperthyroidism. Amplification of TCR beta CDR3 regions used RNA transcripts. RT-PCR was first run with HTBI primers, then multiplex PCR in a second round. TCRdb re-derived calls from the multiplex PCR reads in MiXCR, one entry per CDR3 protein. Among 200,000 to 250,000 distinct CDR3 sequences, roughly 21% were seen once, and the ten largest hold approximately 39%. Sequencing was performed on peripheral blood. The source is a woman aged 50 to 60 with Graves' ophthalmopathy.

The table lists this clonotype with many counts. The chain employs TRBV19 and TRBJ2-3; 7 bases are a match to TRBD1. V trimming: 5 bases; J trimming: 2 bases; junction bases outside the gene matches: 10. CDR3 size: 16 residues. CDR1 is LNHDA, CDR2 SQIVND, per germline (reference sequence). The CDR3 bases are TGTGCCAGTAGTGCAACGGGACAGATCTACACAGATACGCAGTATTTT. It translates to CASSATGQIYTDTQYF.

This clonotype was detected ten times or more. CDR3 region: CASIGGRQSYEQYF. The CDR3 DNA reads as TGTGCCAGCATAGGTGGGCGACAGTCCTACGAGCAGTACTTC. The V gene is TRBV28, the J gene TRBJ2-7, with D possibly being TRBD1 (5 bases). CDR3 size: 14 residues. Germline values: CDR1 MDHEN, CDR2 SYDVKM. Trimming took off 7 bases at V and 1 base at J, with 14 bases between the two ends.

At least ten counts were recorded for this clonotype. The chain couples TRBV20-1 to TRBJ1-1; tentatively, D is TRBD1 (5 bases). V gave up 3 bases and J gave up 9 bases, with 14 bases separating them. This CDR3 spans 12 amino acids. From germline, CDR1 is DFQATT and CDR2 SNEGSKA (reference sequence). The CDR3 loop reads CSASYGGGKAFF. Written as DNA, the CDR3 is TGCAGTGCTAGTTATGGGGGGGGAAAAGCTTTCTTT.

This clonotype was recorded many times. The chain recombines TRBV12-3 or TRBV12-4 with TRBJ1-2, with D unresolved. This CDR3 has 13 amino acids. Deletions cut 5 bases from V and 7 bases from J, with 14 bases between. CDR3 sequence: CASSQRSDRGYTF. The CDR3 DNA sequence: TGTGCCAGCAGTCAGCGGAGCGACCGTGGCTACACCTTC.

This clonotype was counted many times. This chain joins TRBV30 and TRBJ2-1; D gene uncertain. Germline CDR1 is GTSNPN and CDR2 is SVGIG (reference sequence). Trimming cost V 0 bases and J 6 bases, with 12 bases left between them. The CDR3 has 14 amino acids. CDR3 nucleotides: TGTGCCTGGAGTGTAGGCCTAGTGGGCAATGAGCAGTTCTTC. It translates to CAWSVGLVGNEQFF. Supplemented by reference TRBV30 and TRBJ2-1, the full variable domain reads SQTIHQWPATLVQPVGSPLSLECTVEGTSNPNLYWYRQAAGRGLQLLFYSVGIGQISSEVPQNLSASRPQDRQFILSSKKLLLSDSGFYLCAWSVGLVGNEQFFGPGTRLTVL.

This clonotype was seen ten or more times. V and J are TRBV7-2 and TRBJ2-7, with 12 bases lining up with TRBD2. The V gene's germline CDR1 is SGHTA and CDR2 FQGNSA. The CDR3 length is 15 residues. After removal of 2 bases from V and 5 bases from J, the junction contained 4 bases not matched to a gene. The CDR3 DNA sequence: TGTGCCAGCAGCTTAAGGACTAGCGGGATCAACGAGCAGTACTTC. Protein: CASSLRTSGINEQYF.

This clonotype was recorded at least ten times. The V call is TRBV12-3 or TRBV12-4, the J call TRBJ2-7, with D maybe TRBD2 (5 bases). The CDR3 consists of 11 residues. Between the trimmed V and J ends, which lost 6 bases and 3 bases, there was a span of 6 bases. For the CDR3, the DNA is TGTGCCAGCAGACGGGACTACGAGCAGTACTTC. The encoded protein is CASRRDYEQYF.

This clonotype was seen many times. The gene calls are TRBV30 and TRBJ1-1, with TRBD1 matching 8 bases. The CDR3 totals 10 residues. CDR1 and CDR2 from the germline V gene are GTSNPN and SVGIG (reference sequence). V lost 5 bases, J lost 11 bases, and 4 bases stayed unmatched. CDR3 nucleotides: TGTGCCTGGGGTCGGACAGGGGCTTTCTTT. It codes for CAWGRTGAFF.

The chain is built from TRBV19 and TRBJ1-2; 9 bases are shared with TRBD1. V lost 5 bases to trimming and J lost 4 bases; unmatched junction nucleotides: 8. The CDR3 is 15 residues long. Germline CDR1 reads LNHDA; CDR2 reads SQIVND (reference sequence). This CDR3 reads CASSVQGAGGYGYTF. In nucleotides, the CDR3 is TGTGCCAGTAGTGTACAGGGGGCCGGAGGCTATGGCTACACCTTC. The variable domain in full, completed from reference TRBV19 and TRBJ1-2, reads DGGITQSPKYLFRKEGQNVTLSCEQNLNHDAMYWYRQDPGQGLRLIYYSQIVNDFQKGDIAEGYSVSREKKESFPLTVTSAQKNPTAFYLCASSVQGAGGYGYTFGSGTRLTVV.